A single count supports the clone carrying this TCR beta chain. Its antigen is currently unknown. The CDR3 carries no conserved terminal phenylalanine or tryptophan, so it likely arises from a read error. The limits of the CDR3 on the DNA are not certain, so only TCRdb's listed CDR3 is given. These data come from a study of PD-1 blockade in mismatch repair-deficient tumors. Study-wide context: All were previously treated, progressing patients with eleven to twelve mismatch repair-deficient cancer types.

Assay used: immunoSEQ multiplex PCR; TCRdb lists only in-frame clones, some missing. The sample carries tens of thousands of clones, roughly 80% recorded once. The V gene's germline CDR1 is MNHNY and CDR2 SVGAGI (reference sequence). Counting both end residues, the CDR3 totals 9 amino acids. Every patient had mismatch repair deficiency by PCR or immunohistochemistry. The TCR-sequenced patients were three responders to pembrolizumab. Notes on the study in general: After pembrolizumab, tumor-resident clones rose rapidly, then generally contracted before radiologic responses.

This rearrangement joins TRBV6-6 to TRBJ1-4; the D segment call TRBD1 is taken from the table without a DNA check. This receptor was obtained from an adult with mismatch repair-deficient cancer. Sequencing was performed on peripheral blood, taken 12 weeks after starting pembrolizumab. The CDR3 reads CASRPDRDC.